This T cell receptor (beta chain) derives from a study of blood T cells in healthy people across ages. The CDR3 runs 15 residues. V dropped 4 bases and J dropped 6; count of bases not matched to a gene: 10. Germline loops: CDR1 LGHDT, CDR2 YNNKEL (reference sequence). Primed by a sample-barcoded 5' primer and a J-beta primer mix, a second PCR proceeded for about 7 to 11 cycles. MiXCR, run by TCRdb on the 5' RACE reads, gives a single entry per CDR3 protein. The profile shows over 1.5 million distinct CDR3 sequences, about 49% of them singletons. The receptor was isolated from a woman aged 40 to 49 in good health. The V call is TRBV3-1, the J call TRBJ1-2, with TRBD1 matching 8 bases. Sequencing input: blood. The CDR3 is CASSPTWTGRDGYTF. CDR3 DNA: TGTGCCAGCAGCCCCACCTGGACAGGGAGGGATGGCTACACCTTC.